This TCR beta chain was documented in a study of blood T cell repertoires in COVID-19. Assay used: immunoSEQ multiplex PCR; TCRdb lists only in-frame clones, some missing. The sample contains under 40,000 clones, about 93% of which appear only once. There are 16 residues in the CDR3. Germline CDR1 is SGDLS and CDR2 is YYNGEE. V was clipped by 3 bases and J by 0 bases, with 13 bases between them. Sequenced: peripheral blood. This clonotype was obtained from a human donor in a cohort sampled during active COVID-19. J is TRBJ1-5 and V is TRBV9, with a weak D call TRBD1 (6 bases). The CDR3 spells CASSAGTPSSNQPQHF. In nucleotides, the CDR3 is TGTGCCAGCAGCGCCGGGACACCTTCTAGCAATCAGCCCCAGCATTTT.